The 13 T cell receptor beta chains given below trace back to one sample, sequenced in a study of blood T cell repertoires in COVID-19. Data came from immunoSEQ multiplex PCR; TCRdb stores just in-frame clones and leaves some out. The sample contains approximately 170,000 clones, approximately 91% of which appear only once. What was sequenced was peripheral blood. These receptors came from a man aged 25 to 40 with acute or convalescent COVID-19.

DNA for the CDR3: TGTGCCAGCAGAAAGGTAGGGGGCTACGAGCAGTACTTC. This encodes CASRKVGGYEQYF. The chain recombines TRBV27 with TRBJ2-7; tentative D call: TRBD1 (6 bases). The CDR3 loop spans 13 amino acids. V was pared by 6 bases and J by 3 bases, with 12 bases between. Germline CDR1 reads MNHEY; CDR2 reads SMNVEV (reference sequence).

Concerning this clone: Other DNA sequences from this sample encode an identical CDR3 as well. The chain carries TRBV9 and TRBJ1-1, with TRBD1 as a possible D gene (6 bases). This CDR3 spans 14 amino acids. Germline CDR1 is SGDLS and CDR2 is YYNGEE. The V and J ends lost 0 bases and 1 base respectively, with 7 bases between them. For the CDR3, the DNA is TGTGCCAGCAGCGTAGCAGGGGCGAACACTGAAGCTTTCTTT. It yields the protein CASSVAGANTEAFF.

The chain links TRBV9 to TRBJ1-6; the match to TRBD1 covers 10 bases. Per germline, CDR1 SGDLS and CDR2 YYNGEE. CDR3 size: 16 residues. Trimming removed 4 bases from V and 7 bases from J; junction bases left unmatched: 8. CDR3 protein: CASSLRTGGSNSPLHF. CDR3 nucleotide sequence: TGTGCCAGCAGCCTACGGACAGGGGGTTCGAATTCACCCCTCCACTTT.

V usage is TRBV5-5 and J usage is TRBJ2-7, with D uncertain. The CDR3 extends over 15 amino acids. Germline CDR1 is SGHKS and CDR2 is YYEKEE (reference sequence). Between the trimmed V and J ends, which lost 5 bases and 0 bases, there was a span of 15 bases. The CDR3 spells CASRPARSSSYEQYF. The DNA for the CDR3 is TGTGCCAGCAGACCGGCCAGGTCGAGCTCCTACGAGCAGTACTTC.

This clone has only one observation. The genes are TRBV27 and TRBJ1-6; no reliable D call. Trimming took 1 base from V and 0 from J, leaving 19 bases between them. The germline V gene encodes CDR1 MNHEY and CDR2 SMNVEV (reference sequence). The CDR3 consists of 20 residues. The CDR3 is CASSLWGMYREGSYNSPLHF. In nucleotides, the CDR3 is TGTGCCAGCAGTTTATGGGGAATGTACCGTGAGGGCTCCTATAATTCACCCCTCCACTTT.

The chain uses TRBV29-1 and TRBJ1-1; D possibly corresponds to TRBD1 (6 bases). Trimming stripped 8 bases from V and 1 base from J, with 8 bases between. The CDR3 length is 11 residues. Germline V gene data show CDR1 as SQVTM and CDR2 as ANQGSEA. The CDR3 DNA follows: TGCAGCTCGACAGGGAACACTGAAGCTTTCTTT. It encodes CSSTGNTEAFF. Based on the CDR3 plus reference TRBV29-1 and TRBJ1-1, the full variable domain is SAVISQKPSRDICQRGTSLTIQCQVDSQVTMMFWYRQQPGQSLTLIATANQGSEATYESGFVIDKFPISRPNLTFSTLTVSNMSPEDSSIYLCSSTGNTEAFFGQGTRLTVV.

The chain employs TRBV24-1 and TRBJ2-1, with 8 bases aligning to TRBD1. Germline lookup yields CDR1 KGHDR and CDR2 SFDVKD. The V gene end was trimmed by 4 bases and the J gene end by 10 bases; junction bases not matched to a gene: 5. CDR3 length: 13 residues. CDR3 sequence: CATSDRRGREQFF. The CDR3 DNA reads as TGTGCCACCAGTGACCGCAGGGGGCGAGAGCAGTTCTTC.

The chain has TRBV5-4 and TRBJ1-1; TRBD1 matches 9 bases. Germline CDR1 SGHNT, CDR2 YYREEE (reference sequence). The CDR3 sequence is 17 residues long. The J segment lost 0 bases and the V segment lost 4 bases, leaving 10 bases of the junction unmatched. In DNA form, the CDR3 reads TGTGCCAGCAGCACAGGGACAGGGCATCGGATGAACACTGAAGCTTTCTTT. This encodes CASSTGTGHRMNTEAFF. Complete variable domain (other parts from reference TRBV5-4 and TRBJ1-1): ETGVTQSPTHLIKTRGQQVTLRCSSQSGHNTVSWYQQALGQGPQFIFQYYREEENGRGNFPPRFSGLQFPNYSSELNVNALELDDSALYLCASSTGTGHRMNTEAFFGQGTRLTVV.

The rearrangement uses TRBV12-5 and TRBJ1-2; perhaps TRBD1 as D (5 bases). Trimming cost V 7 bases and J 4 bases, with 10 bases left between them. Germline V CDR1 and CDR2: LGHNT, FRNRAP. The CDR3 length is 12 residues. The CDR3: CASAGGSYGYTF. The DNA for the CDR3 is TGTGCTAGTGCGGGGGGAAGCTATGGCTACACCTTC.

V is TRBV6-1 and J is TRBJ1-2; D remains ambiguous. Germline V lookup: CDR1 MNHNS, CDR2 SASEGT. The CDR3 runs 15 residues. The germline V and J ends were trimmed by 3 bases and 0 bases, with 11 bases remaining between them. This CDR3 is CASSELYGANYGYTF. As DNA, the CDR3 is TGTGCCAGCAGTGAGTTATACGGAGCTAACTATGGCTACACCTTC.

CDR3 in DNA: TGTGCCAGCAGCTTGAGCCGGGACTTCCGTAGCGGCTACACCTTC. Translation: CASSLSRDFRSGYTF. The chain combines TRBV7-2 with TRBJ1-2, with TRBD1 as a possible D gene (5 bases). The V gene lost 3 bases and the J gene lost 8 bases, with 19 bases spanning the gap. Germline V gene lookup returns CDR1 SGHTA and CDR2 FQGNSA. There are 15 residues in the CDR3.

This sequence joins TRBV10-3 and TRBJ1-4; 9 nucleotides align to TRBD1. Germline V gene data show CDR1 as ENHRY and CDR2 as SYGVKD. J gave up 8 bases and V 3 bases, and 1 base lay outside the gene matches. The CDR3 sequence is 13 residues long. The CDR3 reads CAISEGQGEKLFF. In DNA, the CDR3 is TGTGCCATCAGTGAAGGACAGGGGGAAAAACTGTTTTTT.

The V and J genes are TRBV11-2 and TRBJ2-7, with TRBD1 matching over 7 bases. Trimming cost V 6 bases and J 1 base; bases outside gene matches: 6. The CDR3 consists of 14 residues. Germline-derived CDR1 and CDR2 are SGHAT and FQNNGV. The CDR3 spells CASRSDRRSYEQYF. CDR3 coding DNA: TGTGCCAGCAGATCGGACAGGAGATCCTACGAGCAGTACTTC.